The present T cell receptor beta chain was sequenced within a study of blood T cell repertoires in COVID-19. Study information: The analysed material was cDNA or gDNA that came from T cells, B-cell-depleted T cells, or PBMCs.

The data were produced by immunoSEQ multiplex PCR, yet TCRdb's version contains in-frame clones alone and is incomplete. The sample has some 370,000 clones; about 89% are singletons. V lost 1 base to trimming and J lost 1 base, with 10 bases between them. CDR3 length equals 15 residues. CDR1 and CDR2 (germline): MNHNS, SASEGT. Sequenced input: peripheral blood. This TCR derives from a man aged 35 to 55 with acute or convalescent COVID-19. The chain couples TRBV6-1 to TRBJ1-1; D perhaps matches TRBD1 (6 bases). CDR3 amino acids: CASSEEVTGNTEAFF. CDR3 nucleotide sequence: TGTGCCAGCAGTGAAGAAGTGACAGGGAACACTGAAGCTTTCTTT.